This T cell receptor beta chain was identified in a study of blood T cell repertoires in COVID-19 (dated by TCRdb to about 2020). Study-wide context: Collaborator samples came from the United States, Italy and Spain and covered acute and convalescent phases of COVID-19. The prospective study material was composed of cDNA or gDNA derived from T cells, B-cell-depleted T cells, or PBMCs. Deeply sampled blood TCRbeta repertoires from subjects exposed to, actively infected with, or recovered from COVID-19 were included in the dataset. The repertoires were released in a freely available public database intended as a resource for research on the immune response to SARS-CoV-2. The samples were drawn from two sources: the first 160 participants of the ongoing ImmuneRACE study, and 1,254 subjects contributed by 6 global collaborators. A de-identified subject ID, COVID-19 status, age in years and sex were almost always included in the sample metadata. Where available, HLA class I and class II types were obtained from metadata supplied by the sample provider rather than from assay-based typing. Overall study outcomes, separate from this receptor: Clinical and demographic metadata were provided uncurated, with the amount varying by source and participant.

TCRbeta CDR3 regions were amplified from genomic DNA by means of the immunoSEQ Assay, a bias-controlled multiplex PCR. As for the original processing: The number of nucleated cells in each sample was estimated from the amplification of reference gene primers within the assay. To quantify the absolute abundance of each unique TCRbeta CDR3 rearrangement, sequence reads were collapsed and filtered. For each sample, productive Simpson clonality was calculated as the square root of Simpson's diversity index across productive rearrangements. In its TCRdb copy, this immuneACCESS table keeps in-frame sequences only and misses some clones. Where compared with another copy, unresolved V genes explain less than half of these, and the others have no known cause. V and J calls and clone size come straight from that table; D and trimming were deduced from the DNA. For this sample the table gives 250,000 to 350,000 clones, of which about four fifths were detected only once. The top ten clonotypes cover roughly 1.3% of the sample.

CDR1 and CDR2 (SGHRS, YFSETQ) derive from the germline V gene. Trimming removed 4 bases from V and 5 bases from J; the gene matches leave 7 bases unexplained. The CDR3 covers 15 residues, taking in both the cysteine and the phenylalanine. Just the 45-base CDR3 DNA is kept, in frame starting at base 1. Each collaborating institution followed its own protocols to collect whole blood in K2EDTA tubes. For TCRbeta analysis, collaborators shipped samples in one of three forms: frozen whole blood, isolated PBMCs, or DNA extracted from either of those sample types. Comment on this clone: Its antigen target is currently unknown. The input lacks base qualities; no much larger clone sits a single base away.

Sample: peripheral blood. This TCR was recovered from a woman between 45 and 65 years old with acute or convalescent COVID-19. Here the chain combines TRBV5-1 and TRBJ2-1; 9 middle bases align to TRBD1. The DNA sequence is TGCGCCAGCAGCCTTCCCGGGACAGGGAACAATGAGCAGTTCTTC. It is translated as CASSLPGTGNNEQFF.